Each of the 18 T cell receptor beta chains below was sequenced from the same sample in a study of beta chain features in type 1 diabetes. Investigators reverse transcribed all isolated RNA, so they sequenced expressed TCRB transcripts. Method: immunoSEQ multiplex PCR; TCRdb's copy keeps in-frame clones and lacks some. The sample includes about 900,000 clones, 15% to 20% seen only once; the top ten take about 0.025%. The sample consisted of naive CD4+ T cells from blood. These receptors originate from a woman younger than 35 in good health.

V usage is TRBV7-3 and J usage is TRBJ2-7; D is ambiguous. This CDR3 has 15 residues. The germline V gene has CDR1 SGHTA and CDR2 FQGTGA. V dropped 3 bases and J dropped 0 bases, with 12 bases sitting between them. CDR3 loop: CASSLSSLSSYEQYF. DNA of the CDR3: TGTGCCAGCAGCTTGTCTAGTCTAAGCTCCTACGAGCAGTACTTC.

This clone was detected a few times. This chain joins TRBV7-9 and TRBJ2-7; 12 bases agree with TRBD2. CDR3 length: 15 residues. The J segment lost 0 bases and the V segment lost 6 bases, leaving 3 bases of the junction unmatched. From germline, CDR1 is SEHNR and CDR2 FQNEAQ (reference sequence). The CDR3 sequence is CASSSSGRDSYEQYF. Here the CDR3 DNA reads TGTGCCAGCAGTTCTAGCGGGAGGGACTCCTACGAGCAGTACTTC.

With regard to this clone: Other DNA sequences in this sample translate to the same CDR3. The chain carries TRBV5-1 and TRBJ2-2; D is ambiguous. The germline V gene has CDR1 SGHRS and CDR2 YFSETQ. This CDR3 has 14 amino acids. Trimming removed 0 bases at V and 1 base at J, with 4 bases between. The CDR3 nucleotides are TGCGCCAGCAGCTTGGCCCTGAACACCGGGGAGCTGTTTTTT. Translation gives CASSLALNTGELFF.

V is TRBV15 and J is TRBJ2-7; 9 bases align to TRBD2. The V gene end was trimmed by 1 base and the J gene end by 6 bases; junction bases not matched to a gene: 10. CDR3 length: 16 amino acids. Germline V lookup: CDR1 LNHNV, CDR2 YYDKDF (reference sequence). The CDR3 loop is CATSRGAGGPSGEQYF. The CDR3 DNA reads as TGTGCCACCAGCAGAGGTGCGGGAGGGCCTTCTGGCGAGCAGTACTTC.

The rearrangement joins TRBV20-1 to TRBJ1-2, with D hard to call. In germline, CDR1 is DFQATT, CDR2 SNEGSKA (reference sequence). With 0 bases removed from V and 8 bases from J, the gap between germline ends came to 7 bases. CDR3 length equals 11 residues. The CDR3 is CSARERGGYTF. The CDR3 DNA reads as TGCAGTGCTAGAGAACGCGGGGGCTACACCTTC.

The rearrangement uses TRBV7-9 and TRBJ1-1, with D unclear. CDR1 is SEHNR, CDR2 FQNEAQ, per germline (reference sequence). Deletions cut 6 bases from V and 4 bases from J, with 9 bases between. This CDR3 is built from 12 residues. This chain's CDR3 is CASRVVRTEAFF. For the CDR3, the DNA is TGTGCCAGCAGAGTGGTACGCACTGAAGCTTTCTTT.

This clone was recorded a few times. This chain joins TRBV7-2 and TRBJ2-1; 14 nucleotides match TRBD2. Germline values: CDR1 SGHTA, CDR2 FQGNSA. The CDR3 contains 15 residues. V was clipped by 5 bases and J by 9 bases; unmatched bases: 6. CDR3 region: CASSRTSGRLAEQFF. DNA for the CDR3: TGTGCCAGCAGCAGGACTAGCGGGAGGTTAGCTGAGCAGTTCTTC.

This clone has just a few counts. This sequence joins TRBV4-1 and TRBJ2-1, with D unresolved. V lost 0 bases to trimming and J lost 8 bases, with 8 bases between them. The CDR3 spans 13 residues. Germline V gene sequence: CDR1 MGHRA, CDR2 YSYEKL. CDR3 protein: CASSQDFSHEQFF. The CDR3 DNA reads as TGCGCCAGCAGCCAAGACTTTAGTCATGAGCAGTTCTTC.

The chain is built from TRBV10-3 and TRBJ2-3; TRBD2 matches at 10 bases. CDR3 length: 14 residues. V dropped 5 bases and J dropped 5; count of bases not matched to a gene: 4. CDR1 ENHRY and CDR2 SYGVKD come from the germline V gene. The CDR3 sequence is CAISSSGRLDTQYF. In DNA, the CDR3 is TGTGCCATCAGTTCTAGCGGGAGATTAGATACGCAGTATTTT.

This sequence joins TRBV10-3 and TRBJ2-2; tentatively, D is TRBD2 (7 bases). This CDR3 is built from 16 residues. V lost 1 base, J lost 1 base, and 10 bases lay in between. Germline CDR1 reads ENHRY; CDR2 reads SYGVKD. The CDR3, as DNA: TGTGCCATCAGTGAGTGGCGGGGGCGGAACACCGGGGAGCTGTTTTTT. This gives the protein CAISEWRGRNTGELFF.

This clone was recorded only once. V usage is TRBV5-1 and J usage is TRBJ2-1, with D possibly being TRBD1 (6 bases). Per germline, CDR1 SGHRS and CDR2 YFSETQ. The length of the CDR3 is 15 residues. Trimming shortened V by 0 bases and J by 7 bases, and 14 bases separated the two germline ends. CDR3 nucleotide sequence: TGCGCCAGCAGCTTGGGTACGGGGACATTTAATGAGCAGTTCTTC. Its translation: CASSLGTGTFNEQFF.

This clone turned up a few times. The rearrangement links TRBV28 to TRBJ2-7; D remains ambiguous. CDR1 is MDHEN, CDR2 SYDVKM, per germline. The CDR3 has 14 residues. The V end was cut by 5 bases, the J end by 3 bases, with 14 bases between. The CDR3 coding sequence is TGTGCCAGCAGTCAAAGCTCTCCCAACTACGAGCAGTACTTC. Residues: CASSQSSPNYEQYF.

V is TRBV28 and J is TRBJ2-5, with a possible D match to TRBD1 (6 bases). Trimming cost V 4 bases and J 0 bases, with 15 bases left between them. Germline lookup yields CDR1 MDHEN and CDR2 SYDVKM. The CDR3 totals 16 residues. The CDR3 nucleotides read TGTGCCAGCAGTTCCGGGACATTTGTTTACCAAGAGACCCAGTACTTC. Its protein is CASSSGTFVYQETQYF.

The gene calls are TRBV15 and TRBJ2-2, with TRBD2 identical over 13 bases. Trimming took 3 bases from V and 7 from J; bases not matched to a gene: 8. Germline V gives CDR1 LNHNV, CDR2 YYDKDF (reference sequence). The CDR3 is 17 residues long. In DNA, the CDR3 is TGTGCCACCAGCAGGAGGGGGACTAGCGGGGCCGGCGGGGAGCTGTTTTTT. This gives the protein CATSRRGTSGAGGELFF.

V and J are TRBV15 and TRBJ2-1; no reliable D call. The CDR3 extends over 15 amino acids. Trimming took off 1 base at V and 6 bases at J, with 13 bases between the two ends. CDR1 LNHNV and CDR2 YYDKDF come from the germline V gene (reference sequence). The CDR3 DNA reads TGTGCCACCAGCAGAGGCGACATCGTCGGCAATGAGCAGTTCTTC. Protein sequence: CATSRGDIVGNEQFF.

V is TRBV7-2 and J is TRBJ2-1; 12 nucleotides agree with TRBD2. The CDR3 consists of 14 residues. Germline lookup yields CDR1 SGHTA and CDR2 FQGNSA. Trimming took 5 bases from V and 7 from J; bases not matched to a gene: 3. Here the CDR3 DNA reads TGTGCCAGCAGCATGGGACTAGCGGGTAATGAGCAGTTCTTC. This encodes CASSMGLAGNEQFF. Drawing the rest from reference TRBV7-2 and TRBJ2-1, the complete variable domain is GAGVSQSPSNKVTEKGKDVELRCDPISGHTALYWYRQSLGQGLEFLIYFQGNSAPDKSGLPSDRFSAERTGGSVSTLTIQRTQQEDSAVYLCASSMGLAGNEQFFGPGTRLTVL.

The gene calls are TRBV5-6 and TRBJ2-1, with 8 positions matching TRBD1. In germline, CDR1 is SGHDT, CDR2 YYEEEE. The trim removed 0 bases at V and 10 bases at J, leaving 12 bases unmatched. The CDR3 loop spans 16 amino acids. The CDR3 loop reads CASSLVPPGQGGEQFF. In DNA form, the CDR3 reads TGTGCCAGCAGCTTGGTACCGCCAGGACAGGGCGGGGAGCAGTTCTTC.

This clone was observed a few times. V is TRBV28 and J is TRBJ2-7; no definite D call. Germline loops: CDR1 MDHEN, CDR2 SYDVKM. V was trimmed by 7 bases and J by 7 bases, leaving 11 bases between them. CDR3 length: 11 amino acids. The DNA of the CDR3 is TGTGCCAGCACCTCGAGAGTTGAGCAGTACTTC. This translates into CASTSRVEQYF.